These T cell receptor beta chains were read from a single sample in a study of blood T cell repertoires in COVID-19. Libraries were prepared by immunoSEQ multiplex PCR; TCRdb keeps only in-frame clonotypes and omits some of them. The sample has around 190,000 clones; more than 75% are singletons. Sequenced input: peripheral blood. The receptors shown here come from a woman between 50 and 59 years old with active or convalescent COVID-19. The CDR3 runs from the conserved cysteine through the conserved F or W. D genes are given only for firm matches. The size field is filled for only some rows; it gives once, few, many or a size class.

D: TRBD2
J: TRBJ2-5
size: few
V: TRBV30
CDR3: CAISPGLAGLETQYF
DNA: TGTGCCATCTCACCGGGACTAGCGGGGTTAGAGACCCAGTACTTC

D: TRBD1
J: TRBJ2-7
size: -
V: TRBV12-3/TRBV12-4
CDR3: CASRVGSGGEQYF
DNA: TGTGCCAGCAGAGTTGGGTCAGGGGGCGAGCAGTACTTC

D: -
J: TRBJ1-1
size: once
V: TRBV7-2
CDR3: CASSLEAQGRVPEAFF
DNA: TGTGCCAGCAGCTTAGAAGCGCAGGGCAGGGTCCCTGAAGCTTTCTTT

D: TRBD2
J: TRBJ2-1
size: -
V: TRBV27
CDR3: CASSSMTSGGVREQFF
DNA: TGTGCCAGCAGTTCAATGACTAGCGGGGGGGTCCGTGAGCAGTTCTTC

D: -
J: TRBJ2-3
size: -
V: TRBV19
CDR3: CASSHRVSDTQYF
DNA: TGTGCCAGTAGTCACAGGGTATCAGATACGCAGTATTTT

D: -
J: TRBJ1-2
size: few
V: TRBV7-2
CDR3: CASSFGTGFVDGYTF
DNA: TGTGCCAGCAGCTTTGGAACAGGGTTTGTGGATGGCTACACCTTC

D: TRBD1
J: TRBJ2-1
size: -
V: TRBV18
CDR3: CASSEIQGDNEQFF
DNA: TGTGCCAGCTCAGAAATACAGGGGGACAATGAGCAGTTCTTC

D: TRBD2
J: TRBJ2-3
size: -
V: TRBV11-2
CDR3: CASSALTSAWDTQYF
DNA: TGTGCCAGCAGCGCGTTAACTAGCGCCTGGGATACGCAGTATTTT

D: -
J: TRBJ2-7
size: -
V: TRBV28
CDR3: CASSPSLVHEQYF
DNA: TGTGCCAGCAGTCCCAGTTTGGTCCACGAGCAGTACTTC

D: -
J: TRBJ2-5
size: -
V: TRBV28
CDR3: CASSFRSGVRGEETQYF
DNA: TGTGCCAGCAGTTTCAGATCGGGAGTGCGTGGGGAAGAGACCCAGTACTTC

D: TRBD1
J: TRBJ1-4
size: -
V: TRBV18
CDR3: CASSAGQGGTEKLFF
DNA: TGTGCCAGCTCAGCAGGTCAGGGGGGTACGGAAAAACTGTTTTTT

D: TRBD1
J: TRBJ2-3
size: -
V: TRBV9
CDR3: CASSVRGGDPDTQYF
DNA: TGTGCCAGCAGCGTACGAGGGGGCGACCCAGATACGCAGTATTTT

D: -
J: TRBJ2-5
size: -
V: TRBV11-2
CDR3: CASSPQRGLQETQYF
DNA: TGTGCCAGCAGCCCCCAACGAGGGCTCCAAGAGACCCAGTACTTC

D: -
J: TRBJ2-2
size: -
V: TRBV21-1
CDR3: CARSGGAGQKRTGELFF
DNA: TGTGCCCGATCCGGTGGGGCGGGACAGAAACGGACCGGGGAGCTGTTTTTT

D: TRBD2
J: TRBJ2-1
size: -
V: TRBV11-2
CDR3: CASNILAGGYNEQFF
DNA: TGTGCCAGCAACATACTAGCGGGGGGATACAATGAGCAGTTCTTC

D: TRBD1
J: TRBJ1-6
size: -
V: TRBV4-2
CDR3: CASSQQGGMYNSPLHF
DNA: TGTGCCAGCAGCCAACAGGGGGGAATGTATAATTCACCCCTCCACTTT

D: -
J: TRBJ2-7
size: -
V: TRBV21-1
CDR3: CASSILAGARNEQYF
DNA: TGTGCCAGCAGCATCCTAGCGGGAGCGAGAAACGAGCAGTACTTC

D: -
J: TRBJ2-1
size: -
V: TRBV11-2
CDR3: CASSLDRDNEQFF
DNA: TGTGCCAGCAGCTTAGACAGGGACAATGAGCAGTTCTTC

D: TRBD1
J: TRBJ1-3
size: -
V: TRBV30
CDR3: CAWSVTGPGNTIYF
DNA: TGTGCCTGGAGCGTGACAGGGCCTGGAAACACCATATATTTT

D: TRBD2
J: TRBJ2-3
size: few
V: TRBV7-2
CDR3: CASSLDLAGVSDTQYF
DNA: TGTGCCAGCAGCTTAGACCTAGCGGGAGTTTCAGATACGCAGTATTTT

D: -
J: TRBJ2-3
size: once
V: TRBV19
CDR3: CASSLDLNPSTDTQYF
DNA: TGTGCCAGTAGTCTGGACTTGAATCCTAGCACAGATACGCAGTATTTT

D: -
J: TRBJ1-4
size: -
V: TRBV7-2
CDR3: CASSLGEVENEKLFF
DNA: TGTGCCAGCAGCTTAGGAGAGGTGGAAAATGAAAAACTGTTTTTT

D: -
J: TRBJ2-1
size: -
V: TRBV4-3
CDR3: CASSQSVRRGSYNEQFF
DNA: TGCGCCAGCAGCCAGAGTGTCAGGAGGGGCTCCTACAATGAGCAGTTCTTC

D: -
J: TRBJ1-5
size: -
V: TRBV6-4
CDR3: CASSQAGFGQPQHF
DNA: TGTGCCAGCAGCCAAGCGGGCTTTGGTCAGCCCCAGCATTTT

D: TRBD1
J: TRBJ2-7
size: many
V: TRBV7-9
CDR3: CASSLPGQGGEQYF
DNA: TGTGCCAGCAGCTTACCGGGACAGGGTGGCGAGCAGTACTTC

D: TRBD1
J: TRBJ1-2
size: -
V: TRBV4-2
CDR3: CASSQGTGDYGYTF
DNA: TGTGCCAGCAGCCAAGGGACAGGGGACTATGGCTACACCTTC

D: -
J: TRBJ1-2
size: -
V: TRBV28
CDR3: CASRAPGSVYSDYGYTF
DNA: TGTGCCAGCAGAGCCCCAGGGTCGGTTTACTCCGACTATGGCTACACCTTC

D: TRBD2
J: TRBJ2-1
size: -
V: TRBV30
CDR3: CAWSGLAGGRSSYNEQFF
DNA: TGTGCCTGGAGTGGACTAGCGGGGGGACGAAGCTCCTACAATGAGCAGTTCTTC

D: TRBD1
J: TRBJ2-6
size: -
V: TRBV2
CDR3: CASSRDRGLGANVLTF
DNA: TGTGCCAGCAGTCGGGACAGGGGGCTTGGGGCCAACGTCCTGACTTTC

D: -
J: TRBJ1-2
size: -
V: TRBV2
CDR3: CASIFDSTPSVGYTF
DNA: TGTGCCAGTATCTTCGATTCGACTCCGTCGGTAGGCTACACCTTC

D: -
J: TRBJ2-7
size: -
V: TRBV29-1
CDR3: CSVGAGVDEQYF
DNA: TGCAGCGTTGGGGCAGGGGTTGACGAGCAGTACTTC

D: -
J: TRBJ2-1
size: -
V: TRBV5-4
CDR3: CASSHRDTNEQFF
DNA: TGTGCCAGCAGCCACCGGGACACCAATGAGCAGTTCTTC

D: TRBD1
J: TRBJ1-5
size: -
V: TRBV28
CDR3: CASSPIPDRGRNQPQHF
DNA: TGTGCCAGCAGTCCGATCCCTGACAGGGGGCGAAATCAGCCCCAGCATTTT

D: -
J: TRBJ1-6
size: -
V: TRBV3-1/TRBV3-2
CDR3: CASSQDLTIARANNSPLHF
DNA: TGTGCCAGCAGCCAAGATCTAACTATTGCCAGGGCTAATAATTCACCCCTCCACTTT

D: TRBD1
J: TRBJ1-1
size: -
V: TRBV5-1
CDR3: CASSSSGGPTEAFF
DNA: TGCGCCAGCAGCTCATCAGGGGGCCCCACTGAAGCTTTCTTT

D: TRBD2
J: TRBJ2-1
size: -
V: TRBV5-1
CDR3: CASSFPAGGSYNEQFF
DNA: TGCGCCAGCAGCTTCCCTGCGGGGGGGAGCTACAATGAGCAGTTCTTC

D: TRBD2
J: TRBJ2-7
size: few
V: TRBV7-3
CDR3: CASSLGGGSYEQYF
DNA: TGTGCCAGCAGCTTAGGCGGGGGATCCTACGAGCAGTACTTC

D: -
J: TRBJ1-2
size: -
V: TRBV27
CDR3: CASSHSPRGGYTF
DNA: TGTGCCAGCAGCCATTCCCCGAGGGGGGGCTACACCTTC

D: -
J: TRBJ2-7
size: -
V: TRBV27
CDR3: CASRPGQPYEQYF
DNA: TGTGCCAGCAGGCCGGGACAACCCTACGAGCAGTACTTC

D: TRBD1
J: TRBJ2-7
size: -
V: TRBV28
CDR3: CASSLRGQRLTYEQYF
DNA: TGTGCCAGCAGTTTAAGGGGACAGCGATTAACCTACGAGCAGTACTTC

D: TRBD1
J: TRBJ1-2
size: -
V: TRBV6-2/TRBV6-3
CDR3: CASSLDRGLGYTF
DNA: TGTGCCAGCAGCCTGGACAGGGGGCTTGGCTACACCTTC

D: -
J: TRBJ1-5
size: -
V: TRBV28
CDR3: CASSLLGGSGKEPQHF
DNA: TGTGCCAGCAGTTTATTAGGAGGGTCGGGGAAAGAGCCCCAGCATTTT

D: -
J: TRBJ1-5
size: -
V: TRBV7-8
CDR3: CASRQQAGEGQPQHF
DNA: TGTGCCAGCAGGCAACAGGCAGGGGAAGGGCAGCCCCAGCATTTT

D: -
J: TRBJ2-3
size: -
V: TRBV7-3
CDR3: CASSLGGGRADTQYF
DNA: TGTGCCAGCAGCTTAGGCGGGGGCCGGGCAGATACGCAGTATTTT

D: TRBD2
J: TRBJ2-1
size: -
V: TRBV7-8
CDR3: CASSLEALAGLSSYNEQFF
DNA: TGTGCCAGCAGCTTAGAAGCACTAGCGGGCTTAAGCTCCTACAATGAGCAGTTCTTC

D: TRBD2
J: TRBJ2-1
size: -
V: TRBV5-1
CDR3: CASSPGLARGNEQFF
DNA: TGCGCCAGCAGCCCGGGACTAGCGAGGGGGAATGAGCAGTTCTTC

D: TRBD1
J: TRBJ1-2
size: -
V: TRBV5-3
CDR3: CARSLDRVQSCNIVGTGLDGYTF
DNA: TGTGCCAGAAGCCTTGACAGAGTACAAAGCTGTAACATTGTGGGGACAGGGCTGGATGGCTACACCTTC

D: -
J: TRBJ2-3
size: -
V: TRBV28
CDR3: CASSGAMRTDTQYF
DNA: TGTGCCAGCAGTGGGGCGATGAGGACAGATACGCAGTATTTT

D: TRBD1
J: TRBJ1-4
size: -
V: TRBV4-3
CDR3: CASSQDGTQGGKLFF
DNA: TGCGCCAGCAGCCAAGATGGAACTCAGGGGGGAAAACTGTTTTTT

D: TRBD1
J: TRBJ1-3
size: -
V: TRBV19
CDR3: CASSWGTGSGNTIYF
DNA: TGTGCCAGTAGTTGGGGGACAGGTTCTGGAAACACCATATATTTT

D: -
J: TRBJ1-2
size: -
V: TRBV28
CDR3: CASSPSGTGNYGYTF
DNA: TGTGCCAGCAGCCCCTCCGGGACTGGTAACTATGGCTACACCTTC

D: -
J: TRBJ2-7
size: -
V: TRBV28
CDR3: CASSPQGGEQYF
DNA: TGTGCCAGCAGCCCTCAGGGAGGCGAGCAGTACTTC

D: -
J: TRBJ1-5
size: many
V: TRBV21-1
CDR3: CASRLISDGRNQPQHF
DNA: TGTGCCAGCAGGCTCATCTCGGACGGGAGAAATCAGCCCCAGCATTTT

D: TRBD1
J: TRBJ1-2
size: -
V: TRBV2
CDR3: CASSEDRGVGGYTF
DNA: TGTGCCAGCAGTGAGGACAGGGGAGTTGGGGGCTACACCTTC

D: -
J: TRBJ2-6
size: -
V: TRBV5-5
CDR3: CASSQTGWGSGANVLTF
DNA: TGTGCCAGCAGCCAGACAGGTTGGGGCTCTGGGGCCAACGTCCTGACTTTC

D: -
J: TRBJ1-1
size: -
V: TRBV5-1
CDR3: CASSLDGAREAFF
DNA: TGCGCCAGCAGCTTGGATGGGGCTAGAGAAGCTTTCTTT

D: TRBD2
J: TRBJ2-7
size: -
V: TRBV29-1
CDR3: CSVERGLAGGHEQYF
DNA: TGCAGCGTTGAACGCGGACTAGCGGGAGGACACGAGCAGTACTTC

D: -
J: TRBJ1-2
size: -
V: TRBV2
CDR3: CASSEREGYTF
DNA: TGTGCCAGCAGTGAACGAGAGGGCTACACCTTC

D: -
J: TRBJ1-2
size: -
V: TRBV6-5
CDR3: CASKKDRYYGYTF
DNA: TGTGCCAGCAAAAAGGACAGATACTATGGCTACACCTTC

D: TRBD1
J: TRBJ1-6
size: -
V: TRBV18
CDR3: CASSPRGDSSYNSPLHF
DNA: TGTGCCAGCTCACCACGGGGGGACAGTTCCTATAATTCACCCCTCCACTTT